Listed below are T cell receptor beta chains from one sample, sequenced in a study of blood T cell repertoires in COVID-19. Method: immunoSEQ multiplex PCR; TCRdb's copy keeps in-frame clones and lacks some. Found here are 200,000 to 250,000 clones, about 86% of them singletons; the top ten hold under 15%. What was sequenced was PBMCs or T cells enriched from blood (not recorded which). The source of these receptors is a woman aged 50 to 60 with acute COVID-19. CDR3s include the opening cysteine and the closing phenylalanine or tryptophan. The D gene is left open where the match is weak. The size of a clone is reported for some rows only, either as once, few or many, or as a class for expanded clones.

d_call j_call clone_size v_call cdr3_aa cdr3_nt
NA TRBJ2-2 NA TRBV7-3 CASSLRTGELFF TGTGCCAGCAGCTTACGGACAGGGGAGCTGTTTTTT
TRBD2 TRBJ2-3 NA TRBV3-1/TRBV3-2 CASSQGGGITQYF TGTGCCAGCAGCCAAGGGGGAGGGATCACGCAGTATTTT
NA TRBJ2-6 NA TRBV27 CASTRGSGANVLTF TGTGCCAGCACCCGGGGGAGCGGGGCCAACGTCCTGACTTTC
TRBD2 TRBJ2-7 NA TRBV27 CASSLILAGGVYEQYF TGTGCCAGCAGTTTAATCCTAGCGGGAGGGGTCTACGAGCAGTACTTC
TRBD1 TRBJ2-3 NA TRBV29-1 CSVEGLTGDVSTDTQYF TGCAGCGTTGAAGGTCTCACAGGGGACGTCAGCACAGATACGCAGTATTTT
TRBD1 TRBJ2-7 NA TRBV4-2 CASSQDWGDRVAYEQYF TGTGCCAGCAGCCAAGATTGGGGTGACAGGGTGGCCTACGAGCAGTACTTC
TRBD2 TRBJ2-1 NA TRBV5-6 CASSLALAGTNNEQFF TGTGCCAGCAGCTTGGCGCTAGCGGGAACCAACAATGAGCAGTTCTTC
NA TRBJ1-2 NA TRBV12-3/TRBV12-4 CASTRGTQWGYTF TGTGCCAGCACCCGCGGGACTCAATGGGGCTACACCTTC
TRBD2 TRBJ2-7 NA TRBV6-5 CASSSDSGSFSYEQYF TGTGCCAGCAGTTCTGATAGCGGGAGCTTCTCCTACGAGCAGTACTTC
TRBD1 TRBJ1-5 NA TRBV2 CASRQGQRQPQHF TGTGCCAGCAGACAGGGACAGAGGCAGCCCCAGCATTTT
TRBD2 TRBJ2-5 NA TRBV30 CAWSERWGLAGAETQYF TGTGCCTGGAGTGAGAGGTGGGGACTAGCGGGAGCGGAGACCCAGTACTTC
NA TRBJ1-4 once TRBV15 CATSRDQNEKLFF TGTGCCACCAGCAGAGACCAAAATGAAAAACTGTTTTTT
TRBD1 TRBJ2-4 once TRBV9 CASSVGGQGAKNIQYF TGTGCCAGCAGCGTAGGCGGACAGGGGGCAAAAAACATTCAGTACTTC
TRBD1 TRBJ2-7 NA TRBV28 CATLQDRAHEQYF TGTGCCACCCTGCAGGACAGGGCCCACGAGCAGTACTTC
TRBD2 TRBJ2-7 NA TRBV6-5 CASSYSGLAAYEQYF TGTGCCAGCAGTTACTCTGGGCTAGCGGCCTACGAGCAGTACTTC
NA TRBJ2-7 NA TRBV28 CASSPLGRDIYEQYF TGTGCCAGCAGTCCATTAGGTCGGGACATCTACGAGCAGTACTTC
TRBD1 TRBJ1-2 NA TRBV5-5 CASSLDPGGAGHYGYTF TGTGCCAGCAGCTTGGACCCAGGGGGCGCGGGCCACTATGGCTACACCTTC
NA TRBJ2-7 NA TRBV27 CASSSVAVIFHEQYF TGTGCCAGCTCCTCGGTAGCGGTGATTTTCCACGAGCAGTACTTC
TRBD2 TRBJ2-1 NA TRBV6-5 CASSYVRAGGGNEQFF TGTGCCAGCAGTTACGTGCGAGCGGGAGGGGGCAATGAGCAGTTCTTC
TRBD1 TRBJ1-1 NA TRBV4-2 CASSQGQGLDTEAFF TGTGCCAGCAGCCAAGGACAGGGGCTGGACACTGAAGCTTTCTTT
TRBD2 TRBJ2-2 few TRBV28 CAARAGGAQMDTGELFF TGTGCCGCGAGGGCCGGGGGGGCGCAGATGGACACCGGGGAGCTGTTTTTT
NA TRBJ2-1 NA TRBV20-1 CSASGGASYNEQFF TGCAGTGCTAGTGGTGGAGCCTCCTACAATGAGCAGTTCTTC
NA TRBJ2-1 NA TRBV7-2 CASSLATIQPGRGNNEQFF TGTGCCAGCAGCTTAGCGACCATCCAACCGGGAAGGGGGAACAATGAGCAGTTCTTC
TRBD1 TRBJ1-4 NA TRBV9 CASSGRDRIEKLFF TGTGCCAGCAGCGGACGGGACAGGATCGAAAAACTGTTTTTT
TRBD1 TRBJ2-7 NA TRBV28 CASRAATGGSYEQYF TGTGCCAGCAGGGCGGCAACAGGGGGTTCCTACGAGCAGTACTTC
TRBD1 TRBJ2-7 NA TRBV27 CASSLTISSGTGLYEQYF TGTGCCAGCAGTTTAACGATCAGCTCCGGGACAGGGTTGTACGAGCAGTACTTC
TRBD1 TRBJ1-6 NA TRBV4-3 CASSQIGQGSTLHF TGCGCCAGCAGCCAGATAGGACAGGGCTCGACCCTCCACTTT
TRBD2 TRBJ2-3 NA TRBV20-1 CSAPGLAQYF TGCAGTGCTCCGGGACTAGCGCAGTATTTT
TRBD1 TRBJ2-5 NA TRBV7-3 CASSSLGQPRETQYF TGTGCCAGCAGCTCCCTGGGACAGCCCCGGGAGACCCAGTACTTC
NA TRBJ1-5 NA TRBV27 CASSLRQANQPQHF TGTGCCAGCAGTTTACGACAGGCCAATCAGCCCCAGCATTTT
NA TRBJ1-3 NA TRBV5-5 CASSSGQPGNTIYF TGTGCCAGCAGCTCCGGACAGCCTGGAAACACCATATATTTT
NA TRBJ2-7 NA TRBV5-1 CASRVGTSYEQYF TGCGCCAGCAGGGTGGGGACATCCTACGAGCAGTACTTC
TRBD2 TRBJ2-7 once TRBV18 CASSPLGLSSGEQYF TGTGCCAGCTCACCTTTGGGACTATCTTCGGGCGAGCAGTACTTC
NA TRBJ1-3 NA TRBV6-5 CARTPSSGNTIYF TGTGCCAGGACACCAAGCTCTGGAAACACCATATATTTT
NA TRBJ1-5 NA TRBV11-2 CASSATPGNNQPQHF TGTGCCAGCAGCGCCACCCCCGGTAACAATCAGCCCCAGCATTTT
NA TRBJ1-1 NA TRBV25-1 CATQTDYTEAFF TGTGCCACCCAGACAGATTACACTGAAGCTTTCTTT
NA TRBJ1-1 NA TRBV12-3/TRBV12-4 CASSLAGGTEAFF TGTGCCAGCAGTTTAGCGGGGGGGACTGAAGCTTTCTTT
TRBD1 TRBJ2-3 NA TRBV7-9 CANSGQGTDTQYF TGTGCCAACTCCGGACAGGGCACAGATACGCAGTATTTT
TRBD1 TRBJ1-1 NA TRBV28 CASSWGQALNTEAFF TGTGCCAGCAGCTGGGGACAGGCCCTGAACACTGAAGCTTTCTTT
TRBD1 TRBJ1-5 NA TRBV3-1/TRBV3-2 CASSPQTGAHQPQHF TGTGCCAGCAGCCCCCAGACAGGGGCACATCAGCCCCAGCATTTT
NA TRBJ1-1 NA TRBV6-2/TRBV6-3 CASSYSAQSTEAFF TGTGCCAGCAGTTACTCGGCACAGAGCACTGAAGCTTTCTTT
NA TRBJ2-7 NA TRBV5-8 CASSLQGYEQYF TGTGCCAGCAGCTTGCAGGGCTACGAGCAGTACTTC
NA TRBJ1-1 NA TRBV7-3 CASSLLGGNTEAFF TGTGCCAGCAGCTTATTAGGGGGGAACACTGAAGCTTTCTTT